This T cell receptor beta chain appears in the sequencing data of a study of blood T cell repertoires in COVID-19. Study-wide background: In each case, the material was cDNA or gDNA derived from T cells, B-cell-depleted T cells, or PBMCs.

V lost 5 bases and J lost 9, with 11 bases in between. Germline assignment: CDR1 MNHEY and CDR2 SVGAGI. This CDR3 comprises 12 residues. Authors' processing steps: From reference gene primer amplification, estimates of nucleated cell counts were derived. The table came from immunoSEQ multiplex PCR; TCRdb's copy has only in-frame clones and leaves some out. V, J and clone size are those of that table, while D and trimming were read from the DNA. The table has tens of thousands of clones, under 90% seen once. The specimen was peripheral blood. This receptor was taken from a human donor in a cohort sampled during active COVID-19. This chain joins TRBV6-5 and TRBJ1-5; D unclear. CDR3 coding DNA: TGTGCCAGCAGTCCCGAGGTCGGGCCCCAGCATTTT. As protein: CASSPEVGPQHF.